The 13 T cell receptor beta chains given below trace back to one sample, sequenced in a study of beta chain features in type 1 diabetes. As every portion of the isolated RNA was reverse transcribed, the sequencing read expressed TCRB transcripts. Only in-frame clones appear in the TCRdb table, and some are missing; sequencing was by immunoSEQ multiplex PCR. The repertoire holds fewer than 500,000 clones, with 14% as singletons. Sequencing was done on a sample of naive CD4+ T cells from blood. All receptors come from a man aged 25-45 years in good health.

The V call is TRBV6-1, the J call TRBJ1-5, with D possibly TRBD1 on 6 matching bases. Germline CDR1 is MNHNS and CDR2 is SASEGT. V was shortened by 0 bases and J by 3 bases, with 18 bases between the two germline ends. The length of the CDR3 is 18 residues. The CDR3 DNA sequence: TGTGCCAGCAGTGAAGCGGTAGGGGGAGGACAGATCAATCAGCCCCAGCATTTT. This gives the protein CASSEAVGGGQINQPQHF.

This rearrangement joins TRBV4-1 to TRBJ1-5; D is ambiguous. V gave up 5 bases and J gave up 1 base, with 6 bases separating them. The CDR3 runs to 13 residues. Germline CDR1 reads MGHRA; CDR2 reads YSYEKL. This chain's CDR3 is CASSAQSNQPQHF. Written as DNA, the CDR3 is TGCGCCAGCAGCGCCCAGAGCAATCAGCCCCAGCATTTT.

This clone was counted only a few times. The genes are TRBV4-1 and TRBJ2-3; D possibly corresponds to TRBD1 (6 bases). From germline, CDR1 is MGHRA and CDR2 YSYEKL. The CDR3 is 18 residues long. Trimming left V 0 bases short and J 2 bases short, with 18 bases between. DNA of the CDR3: TGCGCCAGCAGCCAAGAAGGCAATAGAGGACAGATCACAGATACGCAGTATTTT. It translates to CASSQEGNRGQITDTQYF.

The rearrangement links TRBV4-3 to TRBJ1-4; TRBD1 matches at 7 bases. The CDR3 sequence is 14 residues long. With V trimmed by 7 bases and J by 8 bases, 10 bases remained unmatched. From germline, CDR1 is LGHNA and CDR2 YSLEER. CDR3 sequence reads: CASKQTGAGEKLFF. The CDR3 DNA sequence: TGCGCCAGCAAACAAACAGGGGCAGGCGAAAAACTGTTTTTT.

This clone was detected a few times. The chain couples TRBV5-4 to TRBJ2-4; D is unresolved. The CDR3 extends over 11 amino acids. CDR1 and CDR2 (germline): SGHNT, YYREEE (reference sequence). Trimming took off 10 bases at V and 5 bases at J, with 10 bases between the two ends. This CDR3 reads CACKDENIQYF. The CDR3 DNA is TGTGCCTGCAAAGATGAAAACATTCAGTACTTC.

The table lists this clone with a few counts. The gene calls are TRBV29-1 and TRBJ1-2; maybe TRBD1 (6 bases). V lost 5 bases, J lost 4 bases, and 14 bases lay in between. This CDR3 is 13 amino acids long. Germline CDR1 SQVTM, CDR2 ANQGSEA. The DNA of the CDR3 is TGCAGCGTTCCGGTGGGGGCACTCTATGGCTACACCTTC. It yields the protein CSVPVGALYGYTF.

There are a few counts of this clone. The chain combines TRBV7-2 with TRBJ2-1; tentative D call: TRBD2 (5 bases). Germline CDR1 is SGHTA and CDR2 is FQGNSA. The V end was cut by 3 bases, the J end by 10 bases, with 19 bases between. The CDR3 covers 15 residues. In DNA, the CDR3 is TGTGCCAGCAGCTTGTACTCCTCAATGAGGAGGGAGCAGTTCTTC. Protein product: CASSLYSSMRREQFF. The whole variable domain, remainder taken from reference TRBV7-2 and TRBJ2-1, is GAGVSQSPSNKVTEKGKDVELRCDPISGHTALYWYRQSLGQGLEFLIYFQGNSAPDKSGLPSDRFSAERTGGSVSTLTIQRTQQEDSAVYLCASSLYSSMRREQFFGPGTRLTVL.

This clone was detected only a few times. The genes are TRBV29-1 and TRBJ2-7; TRBD1 agrees at 8 bases. V was clipped by 5 bases and J by 2 bases; unmatched bases: 14. Germline values: CDR1 SQVTM, CDR2 ANQGSEA. The CDR3 has 16 residues. The CDR3 sequence: CSVRSGQGLITYEQYF. The CDR3 DNA sequence: TGCAGCGTTCGGAGCGGACAGGGATTAATAACCTACGAGCAGTACTTC.

A few counts support this clone. The V and J genes are TRBV14 and TRBJ2-5, with TRBD2 matching 9 bases. Germline CDR1 and CDR2: SGHDN and FVKESK. The CDR3 spans 15 residues. The J segment lost 5 bases and the V segment lost 6 bases, leaving 10 bases of the junction unmatched. CDR3 nucleotides: TGTGCCAGCAGGCCTAGCGGGACTACCAGGGAGACCCAGTACTTC. Translating it yields CASRPSGTTRETQYF.

A few counts support this clone. J is TRBJ2-2 and V is TRBV14; D unresolved. Trimming removed 1 base from V and 3 bases from J, with 12 bases in between. The CDR3 loop spans 16 amino acids. The germline CDR1 and CDR2 sequences are SGHDN and FVKESK. CDR3 DNA sequence: TGTGCCAGCAGCCAAGGTTCGTGGTACGACACCGGGGAGCTGTTTTTT. This sequence encodes CASSQGSWYDTGELFF.

CDR3 DNA sequence: TGCGCCAGCAGCCCGGGACAACAAGTCTATGGCTACACCTTC. Its protein product is CASSPGQQVYGYTF. This chain joins TRBV5-1 and TRBJ1-2, with D maybe TRBD1 (6 bases). Germline CDR1 is SGHRS and CDR2 is YFSETQ. Trimming took 4 bases from V and 4 from J, leaving 14 bases between them. The CDR3 consists of 14 residues.

The chain links TRBV19 to TRBJ2-1; 9 bases map to TRBD1. This CDR3 comprises 14 residues. The trim removed 10 bases at V and 4 bases at J, leaving 8 bases unmatched. From germline, CDR1 is LNHDA and CDR2 SQIVND (reference sequence). The CDR3 nucleotides read TGTGCCATCAGACCGGGACAGGGATACAATGAGCAGTTCTTC. This encodes CAIRPGQGYNEQFF.

The V and J genes are TRBV7-2 and TRBJ2-5, with no clear D. The length of the CDR3 is 15 residues. Germline V gene lookup returns CDR1 SGHTA and CDR2 FQGNSA. V was cut by 2 bases and J by 4 bases, with 14 bases left in between. The CDR3 reads CASSLRSPPRETQYF. For the CDR3, the DNA is TGTGCCAGCAGCTTAAGGTCACCCCCAAGAGAGACCCAGTACTTC.